A single sample is the source of the 18 T cell receptor beta chains below, sequenced in a study of blood T cell repertoires in COVID-19. Using immunoSEQ multiplex PCR, the repertoire was profiled, and TCRdb retains in-frame clones only, with some absent. The repertoire holds roughly 240,000 clones, about 82% seen once, with approximately 8.6% in the top ten. Sequenced input: PBMCs or T cells enriched from blood (not recorded which). Receptor source: a woman aged 50 to 60 with acute COVID-19.

V is TRBV9 and J is TRBJ2-2; perhaps TRBD1 as D (5 bases). The V end lost 0 bases, the J end lost 7 bases, and 13 bases lay between the germline ends. The germline CDR1 and CDR2 sequences are SGDLS and YYNGEE. The CDR3 sequence is 15 residues long. CDR3 DNA sequence: TGTGCCAGCAGCGTAGAGGCTAGTACAGGCGGGGAGCTGTTTTTT. It yields the protein CASSVEASTGGELFF.

A remark on this clone: Other nucleotide sequences in the sample specify the same CDR3. The chain uses TRBV9 and TRBJ1-6, with 8 nucleotides matching TRBD1. CDR1 and CDR2 from the germline V gene are SGDLS and YYNGEE. There are 14 residues in the CDR3. V trimming: 0 bases; J trimming: 7 bases; junction bases outside the gene matches: 0. The CDR3 here is CASSVGTGNSPLHF. CDR3 sequence (DNA): TGTGCCAGCAGCGTAGGGACAGGGAATTCACCCCTCCACTTT.

The chain links TRBV18 to TRBJ1-1; 8 bases map to TRBD1. V shed 3 bases and J 0 bases; nucleotides not matched to a gene: 12. Germline CDR1 and CDR2: KGHSH and LQKENI. The CDR3 has 18 amino acids. CDR3 sequence: CASSPAGNRGVMNTEAFF. The CDR3 bases are TGTGCCAGCTCACCCGCTGGTAACAGGGGGGTTATGAACACTGAAGCTTTCTTT.

This CDR3 is CASSPGLAAHEQFF. Here the CDR3 DNA reads TGTGCCAGCAGCCCGGGACTAGCGGCCCATGAGCAGTTCTTC. This rearrangement joins TRBV9 to TRBJ2-1, with 11 positions matching TRBD2. The CDR3 is 14 residues long. Trimming took 4 bases from V and 8 from J; bases not matched to a gene: 5. Germline lookup yields CDR1 SGDLS and CDR2 YYNGEE. The variable domain in full, completed from reference TRBV9 and TRBJ2-1, reads DSGVTQTPKHLITATGQRVTLRCSPRSGDLSVYWYQQSLDQGLQFLIQYYNGEERAKGNILERFSAQQFPDLHSELNLSSLELGDSALYFCASSPGLAAHEQFFGPGTRLTVL.

This chain connects TRBV11-3 to TRBJ2-7; 12 nucleotides align to TRBD1. Trimming removed 5 bases from V and 9 bases from J; junction bases left unmatched: 8. Germline CDR1 reads SGHNT; CDR2 reads YENEEA. The CDR3 consists of 14 residues. Here the CDR3 reads CASSPGTGGGVQYF. The CDR3, as DNA: TGTGCCAGCAGCCCCGGGACAGGGGGCGGAGTGCAGTACTTC.

The chain couples TRBV12-3 or TRBV12-4 to TRBJ1-1; 7 bases map to TRBD1. The CDR3 length is 12 residues. J lost 7 bases, V lost 3 bases, and 2 bases had no gene match. CDR3 sequence: CASSLGQFEAFF. Written as DNA, the CDR3 is TGTGCCAGCAGTTTGGGACAGTTTGAAGCTTTCTTT.

The chain recombines TRBV5-4 with TRBJ2-1; D uncertain. V lost 4 bases and J lost 0, with 11 bases in between. Germline CDR1 reads SGHNT; CDR2 reads YYREEE (reference sequence). The CDR3 spans 15 residues. The CDR3 region has the DNA TGTGCCAGCAGCCCTTCTGCCAGCTCCTACAATGAGCAGTTCTTC. It is translated as CASSPSASSYNEQFF.

This chain joins TRBV4-3 and TRBJ1-2; TRBD1 matches at 8 bases. Germline V CDR1 and CDR2: LGHNA, YSLEER. Trimming removed 1 base from V and 1 base from J; junction bases left unmatched: 2. The CDR3 has 15 amino acids. The CDR3 loop is CASSQGDRSNYGYTF. The CDR3 nucleotides read TGCGCCAGCAGCCAAGGGGACAGGAGTAACTATGGCTACACCTTC.

This chain connects TRBV14 to TRBJ1-4; D not resolved. The CDR3 length is 16 residues. Germline values: CDR1 SGHDN, CDR2 FVKESK. The germline V and J ends were trimmed by 2 bases and 3 bases, with 13 bases remaining between them. CDR3: CASSQSGNYPNEKLFF. CDR3 DNA sequence: TGTGCCAGCAGCCAATCCGGGAATTACCCTAATGAAAAACTGTTTTTT.

Comments on this clone: Other DNA sequences in this sample translate to the same CDR3. The chain joins TRBV7-2 to TRBJ1-2, with a tentative D call TRBD1 (5 bases). Germline lookup yields CDR1 SGHTA and CDR2 FQGNSA. CDR3 length: 13 residues. V was trimmed by 3 bases and J by 5 bases, leaving 10 bases between them. The CDR3 sequence: CASSLGGGYGYTF. The DNA for the CDR3 is TGTGCCAGCAGCTTGGGGGGAGGGTATGGCTACACCTTC.

The J gene is TRBJ1-1, the V gene TRBV3-1 (or the pseudogene TRBV3-2); possibly TRBD1 for D (6 bases). Germline assignment: CDR1 LGHDT and CDR2 YNNKEL (reference sequence). V lost 0 bases and J 11 bases, leaving 16 bases between the germline ends. This CDR3 spans 14 amino acids. The CDR3 loop is CASSQDNREMGAFF. In nucleotides, the CDR3 is TGTGCCAGCAGCCAAGATAACAGGGAGATGGGGGCTTTCTTT.

V usage is TRBV7-9 and J usage is TRBJ2-3; 8 bases match TRBD2. The CDR3 is 16 amino acids. Germline V CDR1 and CDR2: SEHNR, FQNEAQ (reference sequence). Trimming cost V 3 bases and J 1 base; bases outside gene matches: 6. The DNA for the CDR3 is TGTGCCAGCAGCTTCATTAGCGGGGTGGGCACAGATACGCAGTATTTT. Translated, it gives CASSFISGVGTDTQYF.

The chain has TRBV5-1 and TRBJ1-4; TRBD1 is a possible D gene (5 bases). V lost 4 bases, J lost 6 bases, and 19 bases lay in between. Per the germline V gene, CDR1 is SGHRS and CDR2 is YFSETQ. CDR3 size: 16 residues. As DNA, the CDR3 is TGCGCCAGCAGCCCCGTGGTGGCGGGGGGGGATGAAAAACTGTTTTTT. Amino acids: CASSPVVAGGDEKLFF.

This sequence joins TRBV7-2 and TRBJ2-5; 9 bases match TRBD2. In germline, CDR1 is SGHTA, CDR2 FQGNSA. J lost 3 bases, V lost 2 bases, and 4 bases had no gene match. The CDR3 covers 15 residues. The CDR3 here is CASSLMGGGEETQYF. The DNA of the CDR3 is TGTGCCAGCAGCTTAATGGGCGGGGGGGAAGAGACCCAGTACTTC.

The chain combines TRBV19 with TRBJ1-2; D gene ambiguous. Trimming took 0 bases from V and 3 from J, leaving 11 bases between them. This CDR3 is 15 amino acids long. From germline, CDR1 is LNHDA and CDR2 SQIVND (reference sequence). CDR3 in amino acids: CASSIEEGNYYGYTF. The CDR3 coding sequence is TGTGCCAGTAGTATAGAGGAGGGAAACTACTATGGCTACACCTTC.

The rearrangement uses TRBV4-3 and TRBJ1-2, with 10 bases aligning to TRBD1. Germline trimming cut 1 base from V and 4 bases from J; bases unmatched to any gene: 3. Germline-derived CDR1 and CDR2 are LGHNA and YSLEER. This CDR3 is built from 15 residues. DNA of the CDR3: TGCGCCAGCAGCCAAGGGGACAGGGGAGGCTATGGCTACACCTTC. As protein: CASSQGDRGGYGYTF.

The V call is TRBV19, the J call TRBJ1-1; D call uncertain. V shed 3 bases and J shed 7 bases, with 12 bases lying between them. Germline-derived CDR1 and CDR2 are LNHDA and SQIVND (reference sequence). This CDR3 is built from 13 residues. The CDR3 nucleotides are TGTGCCAGTAGTATCGTAGCGGCGGATGAAGCTTTCTTT. Encoded protein: CASSIVAADEAFF.

The rearrangement links TRBV2 to TRBJ1-1; D is unresolved. CDR1 and CDR2 (germline): SNHLY, FYNNEI. V was shortened by 8 bases and J by 6 bases, with 16 bases between the two germline ends. This CDR3 spans 13 amino acids. The CDR3 loop is CASYERGSAEAFF. The CDR3 bases are TGTGCCAGCTACGAACGGGGTAGCGCTGAAGCTTTCTTT.